This is a list of T cell receptor beta chains from one sample in a study of T cell responses to AZD1222 COVID-19 vaccine. Clones were sequenced by immunoSEQ multiplex PCR, and TCRdb holds only the in-frame ones, with some missing. The profile shows roughly 190,000 clones, roughly 92% of them singletons. The input for sequencing was peripheral blood, taken 28 days after the second AZD1222 dose. Receptors were obtained from an adult who received the AZD1222 COVID-19 vaccine. CDR3s include the opening cysteine and the closing phenylalanine or tryptophan. D genes are given only for firm matches. For some rows the clone size is stated as once, few or many, or as a class when expanded; others skip it.

CDR3 protein: CASSLLSTGELFF; CDR3 DNA: TGTGCCAGCAGTCTACTGTCCACCGGGGAGCTGTTTTTT; D gene: NA; clone size: NA; V gene: TRBV6-2/TRBV6-3; J gene: TRBJ2-2
CDR3 protein: CASSYPGAYEQYF; CDR3 DNA: TGCGCCAGCAGCTACCCCGGGGCCTACGAGCAGTACTTC; D gene: NA; clone size: NA; V gene: TRBV4-1; J gene: TRBJ2-7
CDR3 protein: CASSLGHGLAAGTDTQYF; CDR3 DNA: TGTGCCAGCAGCTTAGGTCATGGGCTAGCAGCAGGCACAGATACGCAGTATTTT; D gene: NA; clone size: once; V gene: TRBV11-2; J gene: TRBJ2-3
CDR3 protein: CASSLGKNTEAFF; CDR3 DNA: TGTGCCAGCAGCTTGGGAAAGAACACTGAAGCTTTCTTT; D gene: NA; clone size: once; V gene: TRBV7-8; J gene: TRBJ1-1
CDR3 protein: CASSALLYRGGGTDTQYF; CDR3 DNA: TGTGCCAGCAGTGCCCTCCTTTACCGGGGCGGGGGCACAGATACGCAGTATTTT; D gene: NA; clone size: NA; V gene: TRBV2; J gene: TRBJ2-3
CDR3 protein: CASSPEGYRGRGETQYF; CDR3 DNA: TGTGCCAGCAGCCCGGAGGGATACAGGGGGCGCGGGGAGACCCAGTACTTC; D gene: TRBD1; clone size: NA; V gene: TRBV7-2; J gene: TRBJ2-5
CDR3 protein: CASSQDLEAPRDTEAFF; CDR3 DNA: TGTGCCAGCAGCCAAGATCTCGAAGCTCCGAGGGACACTGAAGCTTTCTTT; D gene: NA; clone size: NA; V gene: TRBV3-1/TRBV3-2; J gene: TRBJ1-1
CDR3 protein: CASSWTQGGRVSYNEQFF; CDR3 DNA: TGTGCCAGCAGCTGGACACAGGGAGGGCGGGTCTCCTACAATGAGCAGTTCTTC; D gene: NA; clone size: NA; V gene: TRBV11-2; J gene: TRBJ2-1
CDR3 protein: CSVRPTSGPYNEQFF; CDR3 DNA: TGCAGCGTCCGACCTACTTCTGGGCCCTACAATGAGCAGTTCTTC; D gene: NA; clone size: NA; V gene: TRBV29-1; J gene: TRBJ2-1
CDR3 protein: CASSPIQGGANEQFF; CDR3 DNA: TGTGCCAGCTCACCAATCCAGGGTGGAGCTAATGAGCAGTTCTTC; D gene: NA; clone size: NA; V gene: TRBV18; J gene: TRBJ2-1
CDR3 protein: CATSINLAGGVEQFF; CDR3 DNA: TGTGCCACCAGCATTAATCTAGCGGGAGGGGTAGAGCAGTTCTTC; D gene: TRBD2; clone size: few; V gene: TRBV15; J gene: TRBJ2-1
CDR3 protein: CASSPSDYEQYF; CDR3 DNA: TGTGCCAGCAGCCCCTCCGACTACGAGCAGTACTTC; D gene: NA; clone size: few; V gene: TRBV7-9; J gene: TRBJ2-7
CDR3 protein: CASSPGQGSGNTIYF; CDR3 DNA: TGTGCCAGCAGCCCCGGACAGGGGAGCGGAAACACCATATATTTT; D gene: TRBD1; clone size: few; V gene: TRBV11-3; J gene: TRBJ1-3
CDR3 protein: CASSYQRGGPQYF; CDR3 DNA: TGTGCCAGCAGTTACCAGAGGGGAGGGCCGCAGTATTTT; D gene: TRBD2; clone size: NA; V gene: TRBV6-5; J gene: TRBJ2-3
CDR3 protein: CASSIFASGRPSYNEQFF; CDR3 DNA: TGTGCCAGTAGTATTTTCGCTAGCGGGAGGCCAAGTTACAATGAGCAGTTCTTC; D gene: TRBD2; clone size: once; V gene: TRBV19; J gene: TRBJ2-1
CDR3 protein: CASGFPEFQDTQYF; CDR3 DNA: TGTGCTAGTGGTTTCCCGGAATTTCAGGATACGCAGTATTTT; D gene: NA; clone size: NA; V gene: TRBV12-5; J gene: TRBJ2-3
CDR3 protein: CASSLGSTQYF; CDR3 DNA: TGTGCCAGCAGTCTAGGGAGTACGCAGTATTTT; D gene: NA; clone size: NA; V gene: TRBV6-5; J gene: TRBJ2-3
CDR3 protein: CASTREGGRHYGYTF; CDR3 DNA: TGTGCCAGCACCCGCGAAGGAGGGAGGCACTATGGCTACACCTTC; D gene: NA; clone size: NA; V gene: TRBV27; J gene: TRBJ1-2
CDR3 protein: CASSVATGRGSGYTF; CDR3 DNA: TGTGCCAGCAGCGTAGCTACGGGAAGGGGAAGTGGCTACACCTTC; D gene: NA; clone size: NA; V gene: TRBV9; J gene: TRBJ1-2
CDR3 protein: CASSPTGSQPQHF; CDR3 DNA: TGTGCCAGCAGCCCGACAGGGAGCCAGCCCCAGCATTTT; D gene: TRBD1; clone size: NA; V gene: TRBV7-9; J gene: TRBJ1-5
CDR3 protein: CASSYSGQQSTDTQYF; CDR3 DNA: TGTGCCAGCAGTTACTCCGGGCAGCAAAGCACAGATACGCAGTATTTT; D gene: NA; clone size: NA; V gene: TRBV6-5; J gene: TRBJ2-3
CDR3 protein: CASSFPSAGGETQYF; CDR3 DNA: TGTGCCAGCAGCTTCCCCTCTGCAGGAGGAGAGACCCAGTACTTC; D gene: NA; clone size: NA; V gene: TRBV5-4; J gene: TRBJ2-5
CDR3 protein: CASSLLGLAGYEQFF; CDR3 DNA: TGTGCCAGCAGCTTACTGGGACTAGCGGGATATGAGCAGTTCTTC; D gene: TRBD2; clone size: NA; V gene: TRBV11-3; J gene: TRBJ2-1
CDR3 protein: CASSFTPITVDSYEQYF; CDR3 DNA: TGTGCCAGCAGTTTTACCCCTATCACGGTAGACAGCTACGAGCAGTACTTC; D gene: NA; clone size: NA; V gene: TRBV28; J gene: TRBJ2-7
CDR3 protein: CASSQSGGRAVNEQFF; CDR3 DNA: TGTGCCAGCAGTCAGTCCGGCGGGAGGGCCGTCAATGAGCAGTTCTTC; D gene: TRBD2; clone size: NA; V gene: TRBV2; J gene: TRBJ2-1
CDR3 protein: CASSVEFGQGNEQYF; CDR3 DNA: TGTGCCAGCAGCGTCGAGTTCGGACAGGGAAACGAGCAGTACTTC; D gene: TRBD1; clone size: NA; V gene: TRBV5-4; J gene: TRBJ2-7
CDR3 protein: CASSFGGNQPQHF; CDR3 DNA: TGTGCCAGCAGTTTTGGGGGAAATCAGCCCCAGCATTTT; D gene: NA; clone size: few; V gene: TRBV28; J gene: TRBJ1-5
CDR3 protein: CASGLRRYNSPLHF; CDR3 DNA: TGTGCCAGTGGTCTCAGGCGCTATAATTCACCCCTCCACTTT; D gene: NA; clone size: NA; V gene: TRBV19; J gene: TRBJ1-6
CDR3 protein: CASSSPGTGTDTQYF; CDR3 DNA: TGTGCCAGCAGCTCTCCCGGGACGGGCACAGATACGCAGTATTTT; D gene: NA; clone size: NA; V gene: TRBV11-2; J gene: TRBJ2-3
CDR3 protein: CASSLGTITDTQYF; CDR3 DNA: TGCGCCAGCAGCTTAGGCACAATCACAGATACGCAGTATTTT; D gene: NA; clone size: NA; V gene: TRBV5-1; J gene: TRBJ2-3
CDR3 protein: CANSPSGRYNEQFF; CDR3 DNA: TGTGCCAACTCTCCCAGCGGGAGGTACAATGAGCAGTTCTTC; D gene: TRBD2; clone size: NA; V gene: TRBV2; J gene: TRBJ2-1
CDR3 protein: CASRDLYNEQFF; CDR3 DNA: TGTGCCAGCAGGGACCTCTACAATGAGCAGTTCTTC; D gene: NA; clone size: NA; V gene: TRBV12-3/TRBV12-4; J gene: TRBJ2-1
CDR3 protein: CASSPPGTPSSGANVLTF; CDR3 DNA: TGTGCCAGCAGCCCCCCCGGGACCCCTAGCTCTGGGGCCAACGTCCTGACTTTC; D gene: NA; clone size: few; V gene: TRBV7-3; J gene: TRBJ2-6
CDR3 protein: CASSPTTGYEQYF; CDR3 DNA: TGTGCCAGCTCACCAACGACAGGCTACGAGCAGTACTTC; D gene: NA; clone size: NA; V gene: TRBV18; J gene: TRBJ2-7
CDR3 protein: CASSLERQTEAFF; CDR3 DNA: TGTGCCAGCAGCTTAGAGCGACAGACTGAAGCTTTCTTT; D gene: NA; clone size: NA; V gene: TRBV11-2; J gene: TRBJ1-1
CDR3 protein: CASSMNRGISYNEQFF; CDR3 DNA: TGTGCCAGCAGTATGAACAGGGGTATCTCCTACAATGAGCAGTTCTTC; D gene: TRBD1; clone size: NA; V gene: TRBV27; J gene: TRBJ2-1
CDR3 protein: CASSDGRGLYEQYF; CDR3 DNA: TGTGCCAGCAGTGATGGTAGGGGGCTCTACGAGCAGTACTTC; D gene: TRBD1; clone size: NA; V gene: TRBV2; J gene: TRBJ2-7
CDR3 protein: CASSFNMNTEAFF; CDR3 DNA: TGTGCCAGCAGCTTTAACATGAACACTGAAGCTTTCTTT; D gene: NA; clone size: NA; V gene: TRBV7-6; J gene: TRBJ1-1
CDR3 protein: CASSSDSAPLHF; CDR3 DNA: TGTGCCAGCAGCTCGGACAGCGCACCCCTCCACTTT; D gene: NA; clone size: NA; V gene: TRBV7-9; J gene: TRBJ1-6
CDR3 protein: CSAIPDYGYTF; CDR3 DNA: TGCAGCGCTATCCCCGACTATGGCTACACCTTC; D gene: NA; clone size: NA; V gene: TRBV29-1; J gene: TRBJ1-2
CDR3 protein: CASSPRYTQYF; CDR3 DNA: TGTGCCAGCAGCCCTAGGTATACGCAGTATTTT; D gene: NA; clone size: NA; V gene: TRBV11-2; J gene: TRBJ2-3
CDR3 protein: CASSFGGRRDNEQFF; CDR3 DNA: TGTGCCAGCAGCTTCGGCGGGAGGAGAGACAATGAGCAGTTCTTC; D gene: TRBD2; clone size: NA; V gene: TRBV7-9; J gene: TRBJ2-1
CDR3 protein: CASRNGSMNTEAFF; CDR3 DNA: TGTGCCAGCAGGAACGGGTCCATGAACACTGAAGCTTTCTTT; D gene: NA; clone size: NA; V gene: TRBV27; J gene: TRBJ1-1
CDR3 protein: CASSTIGGSTEAFF; CDR3 DNA: TGTGCCAGCAGCACCATTGGGGGCTCCACTGAAGCTTTCTTT; D gene: NA; clone size: NA; V gene: TRBV7-2; J gene: TRBJ1-1
CDR3 protein: CASSYGPVNTEAFF; CDR3 DNA: TGTGCCAGCAGTTACGGCCCTGTGAACACTGAAGCTTTCTTT; D gene: NA; clone size: NA; V gene: TRBV6-5; J gene: TRBJ1-1
CDR3 protein: CASSHFREQGHYGYTF; CDR3 DNA: TGTGCCAGCAGCCACTTCAGGGAACAGGGACACTATGGCTACACCTTC; D gene: NA; clone size: few; V gene: TRBV6-2/TRBV6-3; J gene: TRBJ1-2
CDR3 protein: CASTHGGEGGNQPQHF; CDR3 DNA: TGTGCCAGCACTCACGGGGGAGAAGGGGGCAATCAGCCCCAGCATTTT; D gene: NA; clone size: NA; V gene: TRBV6-4; J gene: TRBJ1-5
CDR3 protein: CASTMGGYNSPLHF; CDR3 DNA: TGTGCCAGCACTATGGGGGGGTATAATTCACCCCTCCACTTT; D gene: NA; clone size: NA; V gene: TRBV2; J gene: TRBJ1-6
CDR3 protein: CASSQPVANLGELFF; CDR3 DNA: TGTGCCAGCAGCCAACCGGTAGCGAACCTTGGGGAGCTGTTTTTT; D gene: NA; clone size: NA; V gene: TRBV3-1/TRBV3-2; J gene: TRBJ2-2
CDR3 protein: CASSYVRGMPCQPQHF; CDR3 DNA: TGTGCCAGCAGTTACGTCAGGGGCATGCCCTGTCAGCCCCAGCATTTT; D gene: NA; clone size: NA; V gene: TRBV6-5; J gene: TRBJ1-5
CDR3 protein: CASRWRPWDGYTF; CDR3 DNA: TGCGCCAGCAGGTGGCGACCATGGGATGGCTACACCTTC; D gene: NA; clone size: NA; V gene: TRBV10-2; J gene: TRBJ1-2
CDR3 protein: CASSDVLAAYEQYF; CDR3 DNA: TGTGCCAGCAGTGACGTCCTAGCAGCCTACGAGCAGTACTTC; D gene: NA; clone size: once; V gene: TRBV6-1; J gene: TRBJ2-7
CDR3 protein: CASSSLYEQYF; CDR3 DNA: TGTGCCAGCAGTTCTCTTTACGAGCAGTACTTC; D gene: NA; clone size: NA; V gene: TRBV6-5; J gene: TRBJ2-7